Listed below are T cell receptor beta chains from one sample, sequenced in a study of identical twins. TCRdb re-derived calls from the 5' RACE reads in MiXCR, one entry per CDR3 protein. The sample has some 100,000 distinct CDR3 sequences, 5.9% seen once. Sequenced input: memory T cells sorted from blood. The receptor set was obtained from a woman in her fifties or sixties in good health. Both conserved end residues are part of each CDR3. The order of the fields is J gene, clone size, D gene, V gene, CDR3 DNA, CDR3 protein. A D gene is named only where the DNA matches it firmly. The listing skips clone size in some rows; elsewhere it reads once, few, many or a size class.

TRBJ2-3,-,TRBD1,TRBV7-6,TGTGCCAGCAGCCCGCGACAGGGACGGACAGATACGCAGTATTTT,CASSPRQGRTDTQYF
TRBJ2-3,many,TRBD2,TRBV13,TGTGCCAGCAGAGCCGGGACTAGGCTCACAGATACGCAGTATTTT,CASRAGTRLTDTQYF
TRBJ2-1,many,TRBD2,TRBV5-1,TGCGCCAGCAGCTTCTCCGGGACTAGCGGGATCAATGAGCAGTTCTTC,CASSFSGTSGINEQFF
TRBJ2-5,few,-,TRBV5-4,TGTGCCAGCAGCCAGAGGACAAAAGAGACCCAGTACTTC,CASSQRTKETQYF
TRBJ2-3,many,-,TRBV5-8,TGTGCCAGCAGCTTGGGGTACCAAAGCACAGATACGCAGTATTTT,CASSLGYQSTDTQYF
TRBJ1-2,many,TRBD1,TRBV11-2,TGTGCCAGCAGCCGAACCGACAGGGGTGTAAATGGCTACACCTTC,CASSRTDRGVNGYTF
TRBJ1-1,many,-,TRBV29-1,TGCAGCGCGATCCGGGAGGCTGAAGCTTTCTTT,CSAIREAEAFF
TRBJ2-7,few,-,TRBV30,TGTGCCTGGAGCGGACCGATCTACGAGCAGTACTTC,CAWSGPIYEQYF
TRBJ1-1,many,TRBD1,TRBV20-1,TGCAGTGCTAGCTGGACAGGGAACACTGAAGCTTTCTTT,CSASWTGNTEAFF
TRBJ2-3,many,-,TRBV24-1,TGTGCCACCAGTGATTTGGGAGCGTTTCCAGATACGCAGTATTTT,CATSDLGAFPDTQYF
TRBJ2-3,many,TRBD1,TRBV7-9,TGTGCCAGCAGCCAGGACAGGGGGTCAGATACGCAGTATTTT,CASSQDRGSDTQYF
TRBJ2-2,few,-,TRBV12-3/TRBV12-4,TGTGCCAGCAGCCTAGCGTCCGGGGAGCTGTTTTTT,CASSLASGELFF
TRBJ2-7,many,-,TRBV30,TGTGCCTGGAGTGGAGATCAGGAGCAGTACTTC,CAWSGDQEQYF
TRBJ1-1,many,TRBD1,TRBV5-1,TGCGCCAGCAGCCAAGAGACAGGGGAGCGAGTGGTGGCTTTCTTT,CASSQETGERVVAFF
TRBJ1-1,-,-,TRBV6-4,TGTGCCTCCGCCAGCGGGGTTGGGGACACTGAAGCTTTCTTT,CASASGVGDTEAFF
TRBJ1-6,many,-,TRBV19,TGTGCCAGTAGAACAACAAGTGAGGGCAATTCACCCCTCCACTTT,CASRTTSEGNSPLHF
TRBJ1-3,many,-,TRBV20-1,TGCAGTGCTAGACCGCAGGGAAACACCATATATTTT,CSARPQGNTIYF
TRBJ2-3,many,TRBD2,TRBV12-3/TRBV12-4,TGTGCCAGCAGTTTAGTGACTAGCGGGAGGCTTGATACGCAGTATTTT,CASSLVTSGRLDTQYF
TRBJ2-5,many,-,TRBV7-8,TGTGCCAGCAGCTCAACCCCACCGCAGACCCAGTACTTC,CASSSTPPQTQYF
TRBJ2-5,-,TRBD2,TRBV5-6,TGTGCCAGCAGCTTGTGGAGGGGAGGGAAGACCCAGTACTTC,CASSLWRGGKTQYF
TRBJ2-7,many,TRBD2,TRBV27,TGTGCCAGCAGTCGTCAACAACGGATAGCGGGAGGGCTTAAGGAGCAGTACTTC,CASSRQQRIAGGLKEQYF
TRBJ2-5,-,TRBD1,TRBV6-5,TGTGCCAGCAGTTCGTCCGGGACAGGGGTTGAGACCCAGTACTTC,CASSSSGTGVETQYF
TRBJ2-3,many,-,TRBV12-5,TGTGCTAGTGGTCTAGCGCACAGCACAGATACGCAGTATTTT,CASGLAHSTDTQYF
TRBJ2-1,many,TRBD2,TRBV6-2/TRBV6-3,TGTGCCAGCAGTTCCAGGACTAGCGGCTACAATGAGCAGTTCTTC,CASSSRTSGYNEQFF
TRBJ1-1,few,-,TRBV18,TGTGCCAGCTCACCTGAAATGTTCATGAACACTGAAGCTTTCTTT,CASSPEMFMNTEAFF
TRBJ2-6,many,-,TRBV12-3/TRBV12-4,TGTGCCAGCAGCAAGGGTTTTGGGGCCAACGTCCTGACTTTC,CASSKGFGANVLTF
TRBJ1-2,many,TRBD1,TRBV2,TGTGCCAGCAGTCCCCGGACAGGGGTTGCCTATGGCTACACCTTC,CASSPRTGVAYGYTF
TRBJ2-5,many,TRBD2,TRBV20-1,TGCAGTGCTAGAGAGAGCGGGAGGGCCGGAGGGACCCAGTACTTC,CSARESGRAGGTQYF
TRBJ2-4,many,-,TRBV11-1,TGTGCCAGCAGCCCGAGGGAAGGGGCGAACATTCAGTACTTC,CASSPREGANIQYF
TRBJ2-4,many,-,TRBV7-2,TGTGCCAGCAGCCCGCATGGGGGAATGGAGGACATTCAGTACTTC,CASSPHGGMEDIQYF
TRBJ2-1,many,-,TRBV30,TGTGCCTGGAGTCCGGTTCGTTACAATGAGCAGTTCTTC,CAWSPVRYNEQFF
TRBJ2-5,many,-,TRBV5-1,TGCGCCAGCAGCCCCGTAGGCAAAGAGACCCAGTACTTC,CASSPVGKETQYF
TRBJ2-1,many,-,TRBV20-1,TGCAGTGCTAGTTACGGATCCTACAATGAGCAGTTCTTC,CSASYGSYNEQFF
TRBJ2-5,many,-,TRBV7-8,TGTGCCAGCAGCTTAGACCTAGCCCCCAGGGAGACCCAGTACTTC,CASSLDLAPRETQYF
TRBJ1-5,many,TRBD1,TRBV12-3/TRBV12-4,TGTGCCAGCAGATATGACAGGGGGAGCAATCAGCCCCAGCATTTT,CASRYDRGSNQPQHF
TRBJ1-3,many,-,TRBV7-9,TGTGCCAGCATCGGCAGAAGAAACACCATATATTTT,CASIGRRNTIYF
TRBJ2-5,-,TRBD1,TRBV10-2,TGCGCCAGCAGGGGGACAGAAGAGACCCAGTACTTC,CASRGTEETQYF
TRBJ2-3,-,TRBD1,TRBV20-1,TGCAGTGCTAGACCCAGGGGGCCGAGCACAGATACGCAGTATTTT,CSARPRGPSTDTQYF
TRBJ1-5,many,TRBD1,TRBV24-1,TGTGCCACTAGTGAAGGGACAGTCGGTCAGCCCCAGCATTTT,CATSEGTVGQPQHF
TRBJ2-5,-,-,TRBV6-2/TRBV6-3,TGTGCCAGCAGCGAGTTACAAAGGGGACAGACCCAGTACTTC,CASSELQRGQTQYF
TRBJ2-3,many,TRBD2,TRBV4-1,TGCGCCAGCAGCCAAGATCATGGCGGGAGGGCCAAGGGAACAGATACGCAGTATTTT,CASSQDHGGRAKGTDTQYF
TRBJ2-3,many,-,TRBV14,TGTGCCAGCAGCCCCGGGACTCCTCACGATACGCAGTATTTT,CASSPGTPHDTQYF
TRBJ1-1,many,-,TRBV29-1,TGCAGCGTTGAAAGTGTACGGCGGGGAAACACTGAAGCTTTCTTT,CSVESVRRGNTEAFF
TRBJ1-5,many,-,TRBV28,TGTGCCAGCAACACACCGACAGGGCCCCAGCATTTT,CASNTPTGPQHF
TRBJ2-3,-,-,TRBV16,TGTGCCAGCAGCGGCCCTTCTGGAGGCGCGCAGTATTTT,CASSGPSGGAQYF
TRBJ2-5,-,TRBD2,TRBV7-9,TGTGCCAGCACCCTAGCGGGCGGGGAGACCCAGTACTTC,CASTLAGGETQYF